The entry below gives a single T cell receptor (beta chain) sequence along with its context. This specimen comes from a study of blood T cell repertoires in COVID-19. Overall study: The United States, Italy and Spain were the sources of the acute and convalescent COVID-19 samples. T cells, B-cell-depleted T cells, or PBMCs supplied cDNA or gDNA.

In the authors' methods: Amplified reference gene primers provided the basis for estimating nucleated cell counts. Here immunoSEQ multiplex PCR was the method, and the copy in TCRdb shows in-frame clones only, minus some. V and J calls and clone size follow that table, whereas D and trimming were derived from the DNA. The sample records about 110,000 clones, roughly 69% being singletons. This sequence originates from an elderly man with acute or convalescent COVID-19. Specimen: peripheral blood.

CDR3 nucleotide sequence: TGCGCCAGCTTCGGAGGGCCGGGCACAGATACGCAGTATTTT. It yields the protein CASFGGPGTDTQYF. The rearrangement uses TRBV5-1 and TRBJ2-3; tentatively, D is TRBD2 (6 bases). Looked up from germline, CDR1 is SGHRS and CDR2 is YFSETQ. Trimming took 7 bases from V and 1 from J, leaving 13 bases between them. The CDR3 length is 14 residues.